Described below is a single T cell receptor beta chain sequence and its context. Its antigen remains unknown. The method was immunoSEQ multiplex PCR; TCRdb's version includes in-frame clones alone and lacks a portion of them. The data hold approximately 60,000 clones, with around nine tenths observed a single time. Time point: after dendritic cell vaccination, including at tumor progression/relapse. Only patients with spare fresh-frozen tumor and over two years of follow-up were included. All glioblastoma patients lacked an isocitrate dehydrogenase mutation. PBMC sampling occurred before vaccination, two weeks after the third dose, and at progression. This entry is derived from a study of glioma-infiltrating T cells after dendritic cell vaccination. Broader study findings: The cohort had few patients with full blood and tumor sets.

V lost 2 bases and J lost 7, with 17 bases in between. The CDR3 is 15 residues long. Per the germline V gene, CDR1 is MNHEY and CDR2 is SVGAGI. This chain uses TRBV6-5 with TRBJ1-2; no clear D. This clonotype originated in a human donor with glioblastoma. The specimen was blood, collected after dendritic cell vaccination. CDR3 loop: CASSYVGDKHRGYTF. CDR3 nucleotide sequence: TGTGCCAGCAGTTACGTCGGGGATAAACACCGTGGCTACACCTTC.